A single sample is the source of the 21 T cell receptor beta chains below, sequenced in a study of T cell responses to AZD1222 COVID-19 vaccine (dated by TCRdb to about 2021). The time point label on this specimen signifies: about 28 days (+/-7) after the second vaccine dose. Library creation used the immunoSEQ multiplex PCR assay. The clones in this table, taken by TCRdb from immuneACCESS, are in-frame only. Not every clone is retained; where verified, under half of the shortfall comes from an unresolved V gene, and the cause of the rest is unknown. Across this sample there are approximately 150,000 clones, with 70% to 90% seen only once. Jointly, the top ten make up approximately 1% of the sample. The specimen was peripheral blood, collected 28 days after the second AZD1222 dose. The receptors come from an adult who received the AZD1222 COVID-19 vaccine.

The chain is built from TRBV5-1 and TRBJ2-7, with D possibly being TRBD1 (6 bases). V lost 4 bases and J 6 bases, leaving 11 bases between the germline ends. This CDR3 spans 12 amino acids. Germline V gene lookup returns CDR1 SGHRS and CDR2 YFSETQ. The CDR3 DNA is TGCGCCAGCAGCGCGGACAGAGGCGAGCAGTACTTC. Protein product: CASSADRGEQYF.

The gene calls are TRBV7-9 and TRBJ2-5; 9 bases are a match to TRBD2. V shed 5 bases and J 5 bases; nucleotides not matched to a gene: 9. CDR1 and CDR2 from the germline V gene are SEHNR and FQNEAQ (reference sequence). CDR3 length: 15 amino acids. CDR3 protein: CASSPHSGGGETQYF. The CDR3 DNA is TGTGCCAGCAGCCCTCATAGCGGGGGCGGGGAGACCCAGTACTTC.

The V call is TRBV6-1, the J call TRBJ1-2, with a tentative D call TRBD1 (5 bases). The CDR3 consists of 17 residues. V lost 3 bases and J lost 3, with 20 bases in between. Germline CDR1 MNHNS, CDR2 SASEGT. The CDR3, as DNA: TGTGCCAGCAGTGAGATTGGGCAGGGTTTCAGTTACTATGGCTACACCTTC. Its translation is CASSEIGQGFSYYGYTF.

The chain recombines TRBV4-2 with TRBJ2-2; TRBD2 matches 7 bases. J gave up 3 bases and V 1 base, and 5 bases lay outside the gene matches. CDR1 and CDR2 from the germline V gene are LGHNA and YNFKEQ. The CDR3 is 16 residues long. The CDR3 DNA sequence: TGTGCCAGCAGCCAAGGAGCGGGGCTTGACACCGGGGAGCTGTTTTTT. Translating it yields CASSQGAGLDTGELFF.

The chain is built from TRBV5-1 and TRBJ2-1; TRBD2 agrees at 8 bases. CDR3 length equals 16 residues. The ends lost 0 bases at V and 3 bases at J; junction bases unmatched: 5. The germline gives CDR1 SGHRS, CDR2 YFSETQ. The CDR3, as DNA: TGCGCCAGCAGCTTGGCGGGACTAGAGAGCTACAATGAGCAGTTCTTC. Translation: CASSLAGLESYNEQFF.

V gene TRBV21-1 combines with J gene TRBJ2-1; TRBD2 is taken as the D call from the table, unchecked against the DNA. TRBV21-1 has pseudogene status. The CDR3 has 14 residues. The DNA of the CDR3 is TGTGCCAGTCGGCTGGCGGGCTCCTACAATGAGCAGTTCTTC. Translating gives CASRLAGSYNEQFF.

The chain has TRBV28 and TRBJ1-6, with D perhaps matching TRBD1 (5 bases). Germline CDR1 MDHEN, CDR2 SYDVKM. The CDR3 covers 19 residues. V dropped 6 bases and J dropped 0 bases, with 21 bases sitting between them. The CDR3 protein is CASRHTPGRASSYNSPLHF. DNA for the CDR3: TGTGCCAGCAGACATACCCCGGGACGGGCCAGCTCCTATAATTCACCCCTCCACTTT.

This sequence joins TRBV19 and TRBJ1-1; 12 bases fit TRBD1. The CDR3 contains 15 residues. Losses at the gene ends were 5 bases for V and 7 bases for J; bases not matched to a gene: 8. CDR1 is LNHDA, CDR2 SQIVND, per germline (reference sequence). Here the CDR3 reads CASSPGTGGFGEAFF. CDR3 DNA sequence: TGTGCCAGTAGTCCAGGGACAGGGGGCTTTGGTGAAGCTTTCTTT. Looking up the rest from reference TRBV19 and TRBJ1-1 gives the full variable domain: DGGITQSPKYLFRKEGQNVTLSCEQNLNHDAMYWYRQDPGQGLRLIYYSQIVNDFQKGDIAEGYSVSREKKESFPLTVTSAQKNPTAFYLCASSPGTGGFGEAFFGQGTRLTVV.

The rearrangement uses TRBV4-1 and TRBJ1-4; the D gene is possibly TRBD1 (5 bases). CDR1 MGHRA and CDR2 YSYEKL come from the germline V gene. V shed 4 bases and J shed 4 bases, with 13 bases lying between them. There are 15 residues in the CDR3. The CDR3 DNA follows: TGCGCCAGCAGCCGTGGGACCGGGGATAATGAAAAACTGTTTTTT. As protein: CASSRGTGDNEKLFF.

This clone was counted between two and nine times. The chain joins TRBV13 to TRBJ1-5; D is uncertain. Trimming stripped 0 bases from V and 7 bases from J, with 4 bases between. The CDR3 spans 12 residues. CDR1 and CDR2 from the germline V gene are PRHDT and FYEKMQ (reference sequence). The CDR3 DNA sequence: TGTGCCAGCAGCTTAGGCCGACAGCCCCAGCATTTT. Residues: CASSLGRQPQHF.

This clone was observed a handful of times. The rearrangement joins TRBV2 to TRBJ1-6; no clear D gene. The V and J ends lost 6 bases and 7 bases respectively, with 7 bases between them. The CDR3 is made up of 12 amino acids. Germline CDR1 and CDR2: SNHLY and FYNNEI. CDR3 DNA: TGTGCCAGCAGGCTTGAGAATTCACCCCTCCACTTT. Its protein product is CASRLENSPLHF.

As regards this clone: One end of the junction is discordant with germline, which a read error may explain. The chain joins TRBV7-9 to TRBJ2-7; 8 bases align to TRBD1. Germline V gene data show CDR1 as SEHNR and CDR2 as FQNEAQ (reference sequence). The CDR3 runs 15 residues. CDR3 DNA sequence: TGTGCCAGCGGCTTCGGGACAGGAAGCTCCTACGAGCAGTACTTC. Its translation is CASGFGTGSSYEQYF.

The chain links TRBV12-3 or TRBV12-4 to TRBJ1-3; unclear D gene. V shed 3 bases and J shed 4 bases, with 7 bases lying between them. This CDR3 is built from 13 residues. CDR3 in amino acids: CASSFWRGNTIYF. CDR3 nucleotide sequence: TGTGCCAGCAGTTTTTGGAGGGGAAACACCATATATTTT.

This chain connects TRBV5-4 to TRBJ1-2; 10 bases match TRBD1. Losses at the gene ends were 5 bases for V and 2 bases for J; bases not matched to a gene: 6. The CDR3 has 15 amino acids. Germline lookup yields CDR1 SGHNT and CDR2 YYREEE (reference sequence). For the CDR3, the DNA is TGTGCCAGCAGAAACCCGGGACAGGGGAACTATGGCTACACCTTC. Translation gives CASRNPGQGNYGYTF.

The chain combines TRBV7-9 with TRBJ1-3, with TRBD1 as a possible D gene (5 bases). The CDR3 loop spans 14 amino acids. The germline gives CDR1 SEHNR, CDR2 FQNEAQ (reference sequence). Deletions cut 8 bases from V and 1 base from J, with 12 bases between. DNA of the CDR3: TGTGCCAGCTCCCGCAGGGTGTCTGGAAACACCATATATTTT. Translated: CASSRRVSGNTIYF.

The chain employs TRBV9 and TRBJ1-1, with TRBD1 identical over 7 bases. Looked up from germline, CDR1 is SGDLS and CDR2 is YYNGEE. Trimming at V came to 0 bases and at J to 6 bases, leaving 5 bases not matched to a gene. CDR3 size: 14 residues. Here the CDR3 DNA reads TGTGCCAGCAGCGTAGTGACAGGGACCTCTGAAGCTTTCTTT. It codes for CASSVVTGTSEAFF.

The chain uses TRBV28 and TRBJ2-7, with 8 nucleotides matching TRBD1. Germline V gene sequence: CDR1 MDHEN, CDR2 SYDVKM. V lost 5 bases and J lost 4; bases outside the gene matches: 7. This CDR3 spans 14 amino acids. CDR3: CASSALDRVYEQYF. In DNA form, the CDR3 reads TGTGCCAGCAGTGCCCTGGACAGGGTTTACGAGCAGTACTTC. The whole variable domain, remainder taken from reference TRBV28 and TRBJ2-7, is DVKVTQSSRYLVKRTGEKVFLECVQDMDHENMFWYRQDPGLGLRLIYFSYDVKMKEKGDIPEGYSVSREKKERFSLILESASTNQTSMYLCASSALDRVYEQYFGPGTRLTVT.

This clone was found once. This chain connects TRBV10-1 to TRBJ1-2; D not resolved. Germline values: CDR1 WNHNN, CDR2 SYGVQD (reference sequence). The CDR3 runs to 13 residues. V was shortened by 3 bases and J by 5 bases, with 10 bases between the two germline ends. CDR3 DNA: TGCGCCAGCAGTGACGGCGGTGGGTATGGCTACACCTTC. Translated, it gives CASSDGGGYGYTF.

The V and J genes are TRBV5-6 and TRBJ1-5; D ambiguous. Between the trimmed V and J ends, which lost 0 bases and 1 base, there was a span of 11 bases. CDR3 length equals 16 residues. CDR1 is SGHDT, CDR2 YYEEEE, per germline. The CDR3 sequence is CASSLGGVWSNQPQHF. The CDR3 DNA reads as TGTGCCAGCAGCTTGGGCGGTGTCTGGAGCAATCAGCCCCAGCATTTT.

The CDR3 loop reads CASSVGVQNEKLFF. In DNA form, the CDR3 reads TGTGCCAGCAGCGTAGGGGTACAGAATGAAAAACTGTTTTTT. The rearrangement uses TRBV9 and TRBJ1-4; no firm D call. Trimming left V 0 bases short and J 5 bases short, with 8 bases between. The CDR3 has 14 residues. Germline V gives CDR1 SGDLS, CDR2 YYNGEE.

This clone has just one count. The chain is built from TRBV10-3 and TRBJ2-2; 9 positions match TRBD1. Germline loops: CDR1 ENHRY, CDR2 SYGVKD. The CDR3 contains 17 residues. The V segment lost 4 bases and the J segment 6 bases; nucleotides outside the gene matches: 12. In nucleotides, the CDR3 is TGTGCCATCAGTGGAACCGGGACAGGGTACCCCGCCGGGGAGCTGTTTTTT. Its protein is CAISGTGTGYPAGELFF.